Listed below are T cell receptor beta chains from one sample, sequenced in a study of blood T cell repertoires in COVID-19. The assay was immunoSEQ multiplex PCR, and TCRdb's table has in-frame clones only and misses some. The repertoire holds about 50,000 clones, with less than 80% as singletons. Source material: peripheral blood. The receptors come from an older man with acute or convalescent COVID-19. Each CDR3 is given without its conserved first and last residue. Fields, in order: CDR3 protein, V gene, clone size. Clone size is not always given. Where it is, it says once, few, many or a class for expanded clones.

cdr3_aa: ASSLGGSRGQETQY
v_call: TRBV11-3
clone_size: .

cdr3_aa: ASSPATGGAWHEQY
v_call: TRBV5-6
clone_size: .

cdr3_aa: ASSLSGTTDTQY
v_call: TRBV7-3
clone_size: .

cdr3_aa: ASSPIPAGGHAETQY
v_call: TRBV18
clone_size: .

cdr3_aa: ATSDPSPQTGTGNTIY
v_call: TRBV24-1
clone_size: few

cdr3_aa: AWSPPDRDLLAQH
v_call: TRBV30
clone_size: few

cdr3_aa: ASSLGRTSGSRETQY
v_call: TRBV7-8
clone_size: .

cdr3_aa: ASSLDGQGSGELF
v_call: TRBV5-1
clone_size: .

cdr3_aa: ASSIADRPYEQY
v_call: TRBV19
clone_size: .

cdr3_aa: SVSDRGDYGYT
v_call: TRBV29-1
clone_size: .

cdr3_aa: SAEKQGGYT
v_call: TRBV20-1
clone_size: many

cdr3_aa: ASSVTGGPYNEQF
v_call: TRBV7-6
clone_size: .

cdr3_aa: ASSVTGVSGYT
v_call: TRBV2
clone_size: .

cdr3_aa: ASSFIDRGSYEQY
v_call: TRBV6-5
clone_size: .

cdr3_aa: ASSRSTDRGYYEQY
v_call: TRBV4-1
clone_size: few

cdr3_aa: ASSLGGYSNQPQH
v_call: TRBV5-1
clone_size: .

cdr3_aa: ASRAGSNTGELF
v_call: TRBV5-1
clone_size: .

cdr3_aa: ASSLSGGTGNTIY
v_call: TRBV28
clone_size: .

cdr3_aa: ASSSGQGAYGELF
v_call: TRBV5-1
clone_size: few

cdr3_aa: ASSQDTPVGTLNTEAF
v_call: TRBV4-2
clone_size: .

cdr3_aa: ASSLITGRAEPSNQPQH
v_call: TRBV27
clone_size: .

cdr3_aa: ASSEGLAGSYEQY
v_call: TRBV7-2
clone_size: .

cdr3_aa: ASSITGGGGTQY
v_call: TRBV19
clone_size: .

cdr3_aa: ASSLEGVRTGTEAF
v_call: TRBV5-1
clone_size: .

cdr3_aa: ASSFGGLATGEQF
v_call: TRBV5-1
clone_size: few

cdr3_aa: ASMAFGAGTGELF
v_call: TRBV11-1
clone_size: few

cdr3_aa: ASSFGLAGAYEQY
v_call: TRBV19
clone_size: .

cdr3_aa: ASSGVTGGIGYT
v_call: TRBV2
clone_size: .

cdr3_aa: ASSSNGVSGNTIY
v_call: TRBV6-5
clone_size: .

cdr3_aa: SVYAGGGQPQH
v_call: TRBV29-1
clone_size: .

cdr3_aa: ASSARGGGDQPQH
v_call: TRBV3-1/TRBV3-2
clone_size: few

cdr3_aa: ASSLRQGASADTQY
v_call: TRBV5-4
clone_size: .

cdr3_aa: ATSRRQGWNNEQF
v_call: TRBV15
clone_size: .

cdr3_aa: ASSDSPETGELF
v_call: TRBV6-4
clone_size: medium-sized

cdr3_aa: ASSLPVPVSNQPQH
v_call: TRBV28
clone_size: .

cdr3_aa: ASSYSRGDTQY
v_call: TRBV6-2/TRBV6-3
clone_size: .

cdr3_aa: ASSWDRVSYNEQF
v_call: TRBV7-2
clone_size: once

cdr3_aa: ASSPRTGVGYNSPLH
v_call: TRBV27
clone_size: .

cdr3_aa: AWSLNFGTVSYEQY
v_call: TRBV30
clone_size: .

cdr3_aa: ASSVTGNSPLH
v_call: TRBV14
clone_size: .

cdr3_aa: ASSSGLAGGITDTQY
v_call: TRBV19
clone_size: few

cdr3_aa: AWRASYEQY
v_call: TRBV30
clone_size: .

cdr3_aa: ASSTLTGGQETQY
v_call: TRBV19
clone_size: .

cdr3_aa: ATSRDLGWLAGSTDTQY
v_call: TRBV15
clone_size: .

cdr3_aa: ALTGKPNQPQH
v_call: TRBV30
clone_size: once

cdr3_aa: ASSLAANQPQH
v_call: TRBV5-5
clone_size: .

cdr3_aa: ASRTLGGHGYT
v_call: TRBV27
clone_size: .

cdr3_aa: ATSSEYNEQF
v_call: TRBV24-1
clone_size: .

cdr3_aa: ASSLEDKTYEQY
v_call: TRBV5-4
clone_size: .

cdr3_aa: AWSVFGGDLLEGTDTQY
v_call: TRBV30
clone_size: once

cdr3_aa: AISEAPGLAGEREETQY
v_call: TRBV10-3
clone_size: few

cdr3_aa: ASSEFWGQANNQPQH
v_call: TRBV6-1
clone_size: .

cdr3_aa: ASSAGVGTGNTIY
v_call: TRBV9
clone_size: .

cdr3_aa: ATSRFQGNYGYT
v_call: TRBV15
clone_size: once